The 11 T cell receptor beta chains below were found in one sample sequenced in a study of T cells in Graves' hyperthyroidism and ophthalmopathy. Amplified regions were TCR beta CDR3 sequences from RNA transcripts. Researchers ran a first-round RT-PCR on the TCR CDR3 using the HTBI primer set. TCRdb called the multiplex PCR reads again in MiXCR, with one record for every CDR3 protein. The sample shows about 200,000 distinct CDR3 sequences, approximately 16% of them seen only once. Sequencing input: blood. These receptors all come from a woman in her forties or fifties with Graves' hyperthyroidism.

The J gene is TRBJ1-2, the V gene TRBV4-1; D not resolved. Looked up from germline, CDR1 is MGHRA and CDR2 is YSYEKL. The CDR3 contains 15 residues. V was shortened by 0 bases and J by 8 bases, with 16 bases between the two germline ends. The chain's CDR3 is CASSQDSGKVYGYTF. DNA for the CDR3: TGCGCCAGCAGCCAAGATTCCGGGAAGGTGTACGGCTACACCTTC.

This clonotype was observed a handful of times. V is TRBV20-1 and J is TRBJ1-2; TRBD1 aligns across 8 bases. The germline CDR1 and CDR2 sequences are DFQATT and SNEGSKA (reference sequence). The CDR3 covers 13 residues. The trim removed 5 bases at V and 8 bases at J, leaving 10 bases unmatched. The CDR3 nucleotides read TGCAGTGCTTTTACGGACAGGGCGGGGGGCTACACCTTC. Translating it yields CSAFTDRAGGYTF.

This clonotype came up many times. DNA of the CDR3: TGCGCCAGCAGGACGGGGACAGGGTACTCAGATACGCAGTATTTT. Protein sequence: CASRTGTGYSDTQYF. This chain joins TRBV5-1 and TRBJ2-3; the match to TRBD1 covers 9 bases. Losses at the gene ends were 5 bases for V and 4 bases for J; bases not matched to a gene: 8. The germline V gene encodes CDR1 SGHRS and CDR2 YFSETQ. The CDR3 runs to 15 residues.

This chain joins TRBV30 and TRBJ2-3, with 10 bases matching TRBD1. V was clipped by 2 bases and J by 4 bases; unmatched bases: 6. The CDR3 spans 15 residues. The germline CDR1 and CDR2 sequences are GTSNPN and SVGIG (reference sequence). The CDR3 here is CAWSKGQGGSDTQYF. In nucleotides, the CDR3 is TGTGCCTGGAGTAAAGGACAGGGGGGATCAGATACGCAGTATTTT.

Comment on this clonotype: A much larger clonotype is one base distant, so this may be a read error. The chain combines TRBV18 with TRBJ2-7, with a possible D match to TRBD2 (6 bases). The J call may be incorrect, as the DNA end agrees better with TRBJ2-1. The CDR3 contains 12 residues. Looked up from germline, CDR1 is KGHSH and CDR2 is LQKENI. CDR3 protein: CASSLLRDEQFF. The CDR3 nucleotides read TGTGCCAGCTCACTACTGCGGGACGAGCAGTTCTTC.

This clonotype was counted a single time. The CDR3: CAWRATSGRDSYNEQFF. CDR3 DNA sequence: TGTGCCTGGAGAGCGACTAGCGGGAGAGATAGCTACAATGAGCAGTTCTTC. The chain carries TRBV30 and TRBJ2-1; 12 bases align to TRBD2. The CDR3 totals 17 residues. Trimming cost V 3 bases and J 3 bases; bases outside gene matches: 9. Germline CDR1 and CDR2: GTSNPN and SVGIG (reference sequence).

This clonotype was found many times. The chain joins TRBV12-3 or TRBV12-4 to TRBJ2-1, with TRBD2 as a possible D gene (5 bases). The CDR3 has 13 residues. The germline V and J ends were trimmed by 4 bases and 9 bases, with 13 bases remaining between them. The CDR3 spells CASSSHKSGEQFF. The CDR3 DNA is TGTGCCAGCAGTTCCCACAAGAGCGGTGAGCAGTTCTTC.

Ten or more counts support this clonotype. This sequence joins TRBV28 and TRBJ1-4; a weak D match, TRBD1 (6 bases). In germline, CDR1 is MDHEN, CDR2 SYDVKM. The CDR3 extends over 14 amino acids. Trimming stripped 5 bases from V and 4 bases from J, with 11 bases between. The CDR3 sequence is CASSLAGVNEKLFF. CDR3 coding DNA: TGTGCCAGCAGTCTAGCAGGGGTTAATGAAAAACTGTTTTTT.

The J gene is TRBJ2-1, the V gene TRBV20-1; possible D gene TRBD1, 6 bases. Germline V gives CDR1 DFQATT, CDR2 SNEGSKA (reference sequence). The CDR3 has 15 residues. Trimming cost V 0 bases and J 8 bases, with 17 bases left between them. The CDR3 sequence: CSARDFPGALDEQFF. CDR3 coding DNA: TGCAGTGCTAGAGATTTTCCAGGGGCGCTCGATGAGCAGTTCTTC.

This clonotype was detected ten times or more. This chain joins TRBV11-2 and TRBJ1-1; a weak D match, TRBD1 (6 bases). The germline V gene encodes CDR1 SGHAT and CDR2 FQNNGV. V was trimmed by 3 bases and J by 9 bases, leaving 17 bases between them. The CDR3 totals 14 residues. DNA of the CDR3: TGTGCCAGCAGCTTCGATGGGGGCGGCCGAAAAGCTTTCTTT. Protein product: CASSFDGGGRKAFF.

This clonotype was counted ten times or more. This chain uses TRBV5-1 with TRBJ2-3; the D gene is possibly TRBD2 (6 bases). Germline values: CDR1 SGHRS, CDR2 YFSETQ. Trimming shortened V by 6 bases and J by 0 bases, and 11 bases separated the two germline ends. The CDR3 contains 14 residues. CDR3: CASKTGTSTDTQYF. CDR3 DNA sequence: TGCGCCAGCAAAACCGGGACTAGCACAGATACGCAGTATTTT.